This TCR beta chain emerged from a study of cytomegalovirus exposure and HLA in healthy donors. The PCR used 60 Vbeta and 13 Jbeta primers. Sequenced by immunoSEQ multiplex PCR; TCRdb stores in-frame clones only, minus some. The data show about 160,000 clones, with over 70% seen just once and around 1.3% held by the top ten. Sequencing input: PBMCs. This TCR derives from a man aged 50 or older in good health and CMV-seropositive.

In DNA form, the CDR3 reads TGTGCCATCAGTCTAGCGGGGGGGACCTACGAGCAGTACTTC. Translation gives CAISLAGGTYEQYF. The chain combines TRBV10-3 with TRBJ2-7, with 12 bases aligning to TRBD2. With 5 bases clipped from V and 2 bases from J, the junction kept 1 base outside the gene matches. The V gene's germline CDR1 is ENHRY and CDR2 SYGVKD. The CDR3 sequence is 14 residues long.